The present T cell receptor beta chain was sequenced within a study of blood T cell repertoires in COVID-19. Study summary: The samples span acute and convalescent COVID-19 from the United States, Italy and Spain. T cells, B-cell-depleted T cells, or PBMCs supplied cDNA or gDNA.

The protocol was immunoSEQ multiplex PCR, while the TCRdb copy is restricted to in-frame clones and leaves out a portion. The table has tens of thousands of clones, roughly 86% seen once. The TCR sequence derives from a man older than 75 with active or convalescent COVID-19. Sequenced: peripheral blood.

The chain's CDR3 is CASSPSRTGPGELFF. CDR3 bases: TGTGCCAGCTCACCGTCACGGACAGGGCCCGGGGAGCTGTTTTTT. This chain uses TRBV18 with TRBJ2-2; 8 bases are a match to TRBD1. With 3 bases clipped from V and 6 bases from J, the junction kept 6 bases outside the gene matches. The germline V gene encodes CDR1 KGHSH and CDR2 LQKENI. This CDR3 is built from 15 residues.